One T cell receptor beta chain is described in this entry. These data belong to a study of blood T cell repertoires in COVID-19. Study-wide background: Whether acute or convalescent, the COVID-19 samples came from the United States, Italy and Spain. T cells, B-cell-depleted T cells, or PBMCs supplied cDNA or gDNA.

Repertoires were generated with immunoSEQ multiplex PCR, while TCRdb's copy carries only in-frame clones and drops some. This repertoire shows roughly 100,000 clones, about 89% found once; its top ten account for about 5.1%. Trimming took 0 bases from V and 4 from J, leaving 6 bases between them. The CDR3 has 13 amino acids. The V gene's germline CDR1 is PRHDT and CDR2 FYEKMQ (reference sequence). The source is a human donor in a cohort sampled during active COVID-19. The specimen was peripheral blood. V usage is TRBV13 and J usage is TRBJ1-2; a weak D match, TRBD1 (5 bases). The CDR3 DNA reads as TGTGCCAGCAGCTTAGGGACAGTCTATGGCTACACCTTC. Translation gives CASSLGTVYGYTF.